These T cell receptor beta chains were read from a single sample in a study of cytomegalovirus exposure and HLA in healthy donors. The data were produced by immunoSEQ multiplex PCR, yet TCRdb's version contains in-frame clones alone and is incomplete. The sample lists roughly 62,000 clones, approximately 75% seen once, with 5.4% in the top ten. The sequenced sample was PBMCs. These receptors all stem from a woman aged 25 to 39 in good health and CMV-seronegative. Both conserved end residues are part of each CDR3. A D gene is named only where the DNA matches it firmly. Clone size is given for some rows only: seen once, a few or many times, or a class if the clone is expanded.

clone size	J gene	V gene	D gene	CDR3 protein	CDR3 DNA
NA	TRBJ2-3	TRBV4-1	NA	CASSSHPRDNTDTQYF	TGCGCCAGCAGCTCCCACCCCCGGGACAACACAGATACGCAGTATTTT
NA	TRBJ1-1	TRBV27	NA	CASRVGAGNTEAFF	TGTGCCAGTCGAGTGGGGGCAGGGAACACTGAAGCTTTCTTT
NA	TRBJ2-3	TRBV7-8	NA	CASSPPQGRGGDTQYF	TGTGCCAGCAGCCCGCCCCAAGGTAGGGGTGGAGATACGCAGTATTTT
NA	TRBJ2-3	TRBV28	NA	CASSRASLADTQYF	TGTGCCAGCAGTCGCGCCTCCCTAGCGGATACGCAGTATTTT
few	TRBJ2-7	TRBV27	TRBD2	CASSPGTSGTLGEQYF	TGTGCCAGCAGTCCGGGTACTAGCGGGACACTAGGCGAGCAGTACTTC
NA	TRBJ1-6	TRBV27	TRBD1	CASSLYRDSNNSPLHF	TGTGCCAGCAGTTTATACCGGGACAGCAATAATTCACCCCTCCACTTT
NA	TRBJ1-1	TRBV7-9	NA	CSSSLGVRYRDTEAFF	TGTTCCAGCAGCTTAGGGGTCCGCTACAGAGACACTGAAGCTTTCTTT
once	TRBJ2-7	TRBV6-5	TRBD1	CASSRGYEQYF	TGTGCCAGCAGCAGGGGGTACGAGCAGTACTTC
NA	TRBJ1-4	TRBV5-1	TRBD1	CASSLAKGATNEKLFF	TGCGCCAGCAGCTTGGCCAAGGGGGCGACTAATGAAAAACTGTTTTTT
NA	TRBJ1-2	TRBV25-1	NA	CASSDPPREGGNYGYTF	TGTGCCAGCAGTGATCCACCTCGGGAGGGAGGGAACTATGGCTACACCTTC
few	TRBJ1-1	TRBV30	NA	CAWSAIGGFAEAFF	TGTGCCTGGAGTGCTATAGGGGGTTTCGCTGAAGCTTTCTTT
NA	TRBJ1-2	TRBV28	NA	CASSLGGSRYTF	TGTGCCAGCAGTTTAGGCGGTTCAAGGTACACCTTC
NA	TRBJ1-1	TRBV19	NA	CASRHRASNTEAFF	TGTGCCAGTAGGCACAGGGCCTCGAACACTGAAGCTTTCTTT
NA	TRBJ1-4	TRBV7-9	NA	CSSSLVVPGEKLFF	TGTTCCAGCAGCTTAGTGGTGCCGGGTGAAAAACTGTTTTTT
NA	TRBJ2-3	TRBV2	TRBD2	CASSDGLAGDPDTQYF	TGTGCCAGCAGTGATGGGCTAGCGGGAGACCCAGATACGCAGTATTTT
NA	TRBJ2-7	TRBV2	NA	CASKGETVSPYEQYF	TGTGCCAGCAAAGGAGAGACAGTGAGCCCGTACGAGCAGTACTTC
NA	TRBJ2-2	TRBV5-1	TRBD2	CATGGSVNTGELFF	TGCGCCACGGGAGGGAGCGTGAACACCGGGGAGCTGTTTTTT
NA	TRBJ2-1	TRBV11-2	TRBD2	CASIGLAYNEQFF	TGTGCCAGCATCGGACTAGCCTACAATGAGCAGTTCTTC
few	TRBJ2-5	TRBV5-1	TRBD2	CASSSRLAGVGETQYF	TGCGCCAGCAGCTCAAGACTAGCGGGAGTTGGGGAGACCCAGTACTTC
NA	TRBJ1-4	TRBV7-2	NA	CASSFLPWEGGLNEKLFF	TGTGCCAGCAGCTTTTTGCCTTGGGAAGGAGGATTGAATGAAAAACTGTTTTTT
NA	TRBJ2-7	TRBV11-2	NA	CASSWSGGTGANYEQYF	TGTGCCAGCAGCTGGAGCGGGGGGACAGGGGCCAACTACGAGCAGTACTTC
NA	TRBJ1-2	TRBV25-1	NA	CASNSQSASSYGYTF	TGTGCCAGCAACTCCCAATCGGCCTCTAGCTATGGCTACACCTTC
NA	TRBJ2-1	TRBV6-1	TRBD1	CASSEFRTGINEQFF	TGTGCCAGCAGTGAATTCAGGACAGGGATTAATGAGCAGTTCTTC
NA	TRBJ2-3	TRBV5-6	TRBD2	CASSLGLAGEPDTQYF	TGTGCCAGCAGCTTGGGGCTAGCGGGAGAACCCGATACGCAGTATTTT
NA	TRBJ1-2	TRBV5-1	NA	CASSLAQGWVIDGYTF	TGCGCCAGCAGCTTGGCCCAGGGCTGGGTGATCGACGGCTACACCTTC
NA	TRBJ2-1	TRBV6-6	TRBD1	CASSYSGTGGYNEQFF	TGTGCCAGCAGTTACTCGGGGACAGGGGGCTACAATGAGCAGTTCTTC
NA	TRBJ1-5	TRBV30	NA	CAWSVGGLHNQPQHF	TGTGCCTGGAGTGTGGGGGGTCTTCACAATCAGCCCCAGCATTTT
NA	TRBJ1-4	TRBV30	NA	CAWSPAGGKLFF	TGTGCCTGGAGCCCCGCGGGGGGAAAACTGTTTTTT
NA	TRBJ1-6	TRBV27	NA	CASSFRGSPLHF	TGTGCCAGCAGTTTCAGGGGATCACCCCTCCACTTT
NA	TRBJ1-5	TRBV5-1	TRBD1	CASSLQGTSNQPQHF	TGCGCCAGCAGCTTACAGGGGACTAGCAATCAGCCCCAGCATTTT
NA	TRBJ2-7	TRBV4-1	TRBD2	CASSQAPSGGYEQYF	TGCGCCAGCAGCCAAGCCCCTAGCGGGGGGTACGAGCAGTACTTC
NA	TRBJ2-7	TRBV18	TRBD1	CASSPPQGDNAYEQYF	TGTGCCAGCTCACCACCGCAGGGGGACAACGCCTACGAGCAGTACTTC
once	TRBJ1-2	TRBV6-1	NA	CASSEIGVESGYTF	TGTGCCAGCAGTGAAATCGGGGTAGAGAGCGGCTACACCTTC
few	TRBJ2-1	TRBV28	NA	CASSSTGQVGNEQFF	TGTGCCAGCAGCTCAACAGGGCAAGTAGGCAATGAGCAGTTCTTC
NA	TRBJ1-5	TRBV19	NA	CASSIGRQVLDQPQHF	TGTGCCAGTAGTATAGGAAGACAGGTCCTCGATCAGCCCCAGCATTTT
NA	TRBJ2-3	TRBV6-4	TRBD2	CASSDKSGSGTDTQYF	TGTGCCAGCAGTGACAAAAGCGGGAGTGGCACAGATACGCAGTATTTT
few	TRBJ2-2	TRBV27	TRBD2	CASSAGLAFKSNTGELFF	TGTGCCAGCAGTGCGGGACTAGCCTTTAAATCGAACACCGGGGAGCTGTTTTTT
NA	TRBJ2-7	TRBV2	TRBD1	CASRGQGSSYEQYF	TGTGCCAGCAGGGGACAGGGGTCCTCCTACGAGCAGTACTTC
NA	TRBJ2-2	TRBV5-5	TRBD2	CASSSPGGGTNTGELFF	TGTGCCAGCAGCTCCCCCGGGGGGGGCACGAACACCGGGGAGCTGTTTTTT
NA	TRBJ2-1	TRBV7-3	TRBD1	CASSKKSSETGEEEEQFF	TGTGCCAGCAGCAAAAAATCAAGTGAGACAGGGGAAGAGGAGGAGCAGTTCTTC
once	TRBJ2-2	TRBV19	NA	CASSTYTSTGELFF	TGTGCCAGTAGTACCTATACTAGCACCGGGGAGCTGTTTTTT
NA	TRBJ2-7	TRBV5-6	NA	CASSLGQLYEQYF	TGTGCCAGCAGCTTAGGACAGCTCTACGAGCAGTACTTC
NA	TRBJ2-1	TRBV6-5	TRBD2	CASSYKLAGSGNEQFF	TGTGCCAGCAGTTATAAACTAGCGGGCTCGGGCAATGAGCAGTTCTTC
NA	TRBJ2-3	TRBV30	TRBD2	CAWSRGLADTDTQYF	TGTGCCTGGAGTCGGGGACTAGCGGACACAGATACGCAGTATTTT
NA	TRBJ2-1	TRBV5-1	TRBD2	CASSLALGLAGAPPYYNEQFF	TGCGCCAGCAGCTTGGCCTTAGGACTAGCGGGGGCCCCCCCATATTACAATGAGCAGTTCTTC
NA	TRBJ1-1	TRBV27	TRBD1	CASSPGQGETEAFF	TGTGCCAGCAGCCCCGGACAGGGAGAAACTGAAGCTTTCTTT
NA	TRBJ1-4	TRBV9	TRBD1	CASSASTRQGLNEKLFF	TGTGCCAGCAGCGCCTCGACAAGACAGGGGCTTAATGAAAAACTGTTTTTT
NA	TRBJ1-5	TRBV19	NA	CASSGPLGGIQPQHF	TGTGCCAGTAGTGGACCGTTGGGGGGAATCCAACCCCAGCATTTT
few	TRBJ2-6	TRBV27	NA	CASSLSGGDSRSGANVLTF	TGTGCCAGCAGTTTATCGGGCGGGGACAGCCGCTCTGGGGCCAACGTCCTGACTTTC
NA	TRBJ2-5	TRBV19	TRBD2	CASSTGGGTGTQYF	TGTGCCAGTAGTACCGGCGGGGGGACGGGGACCCAGTACTTC
NA	TRBJ1-5	TRBV19	NA	CASRDRYQPQHF	TGTGCCAGTAGAGACAGGTATCAGCCCCAGCATTTT
NA	TRBJ1-1	TRBV28	TRBD1	CASRQGAFAEAFF	TGTGCCAGCAGACAGGGGGCGTTCGCTGAAGCTTTCTTT
NA	TRBJ1-6	TRBV27	NA	CASSWAGVTSPLHF	TGTGCCAGCTCGTGGGCAGGGGTGACTTCACCCCTCCACTTT
NA	TRBJ2-3	TRBV4-3	NA	CASSQAHSDTQYF	TGCGCCAGCAGCCAAGCCCACAGTGATACGCAGTATTTT
NA	TRBJ2-1	TRBV25-1	NA	CASTALMGGGSWDNEQFF	TGTGCCAGCACCGCCCTCATGGGAGGGGGGTCTTGGGACAATGAGCAGTTCTTC
NA	TRBJ1-2	TRBV18	NA	CASSPDTTYGYTF	TGCGCCAGCTCACCGGACACAACCTATGGCTACACCTTC
NA	TRBJ2-1	TRBV5-1	NA	CASSLDTRSSYNEQFF	TGCGCCAGCAGCTTGGATACGCGGTCCTCCTACAATGAGCAGTTCTTC
NA	TRBJ2-1	TRBV5-8	TRBD2	CASSPGLAGVTASYNEQFF	TGTGCCAGCAGCCCGGGACTAGCGGGAGTCACGGCTTCCTACAATGAGCAGTTCTTC
NA	TRBJ2-1	TRBV23-1	TRBD1	CASSQRTGEPTAYNEQFF	TGCGCCAGCAGTCAAAGAACAGGGGAGCCCACGGCCTACAATGAGCAGTTCTTC
NA	TRBJ2-1	TRBV6-5	TRBD1	CASSWTGSDNEQFF	TGTGCCAGCAGTTGGACAGGGTCGGACAATGAGCAGTTCTTC